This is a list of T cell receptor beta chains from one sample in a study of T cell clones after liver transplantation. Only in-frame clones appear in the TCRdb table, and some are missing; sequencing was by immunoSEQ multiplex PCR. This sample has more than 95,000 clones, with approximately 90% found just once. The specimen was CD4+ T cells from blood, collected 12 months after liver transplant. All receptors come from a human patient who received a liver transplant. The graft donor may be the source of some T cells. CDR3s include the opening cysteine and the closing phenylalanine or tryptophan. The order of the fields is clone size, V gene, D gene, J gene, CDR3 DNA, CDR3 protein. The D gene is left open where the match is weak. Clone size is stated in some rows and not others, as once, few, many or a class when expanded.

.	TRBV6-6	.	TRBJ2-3	TGTGCCAGCAGCGGACAGTCTGACCCGCAGTATTTT	CASSGQSDPQYF
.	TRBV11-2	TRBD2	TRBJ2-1	TGTGCCAGCAGCTCCGGACTAGCGGGGTACAATGAGCAGTTCTTC	CASSSGLAGYNEQFF
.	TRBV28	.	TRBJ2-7	TGTGCCAGCACTATGAGATCGGCGGGCGACGAGCAGTACTTC	CASTMRSAGDEQYF
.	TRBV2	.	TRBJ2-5	TGTGCCAGCAGTGAGCGACTCGGGCGAACCCAGTACTTC	CASSERLGRTQYF
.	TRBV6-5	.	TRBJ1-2	TGTGCCAGCAGTTCCGGCTATGGCTACACCTTC	CASSSGYGYTF
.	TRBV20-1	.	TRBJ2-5	TGCAGTGCTAGCTTGGAGACCCAGTACTTC	CSASLETQYF
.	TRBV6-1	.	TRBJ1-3	TGTGCCAGCAGCATGACGTTTAGCTCTGGAAACACCATATATTTT	CASSMTFSSGNTIYF
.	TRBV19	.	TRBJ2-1	TGTGCCAGTAGCCCATTGAGCTCCTACAATGAGCAGTTCTTC	CASSPLSSYNEQFF
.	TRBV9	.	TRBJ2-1	TGTGCCAGCAGCGTAGTTGCGGGAAGTTCCCCATTGAATGAGCAGTTCTTC	CASSVVAGSSPLNEQFF
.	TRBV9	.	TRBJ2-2	TGTGCCAGCAGCGTCGCGGCGAACACCGGGGAGCTGTTTTTT	CASSVAANTGELFF
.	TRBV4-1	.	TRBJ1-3	TGCGCCAGCAGCCAGCCAGGGAGGCGAGGGGCTGGAAACACCATATATTTT	CASSQPGRRGAGNTIYF
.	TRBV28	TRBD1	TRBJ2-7	TGTGCCAGCAGTTTCCAACAGGGGCAGTACGAGCAGTACTTC	CASSFQQGQYEQYF
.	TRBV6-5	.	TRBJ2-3	TGTGCCAGCAGTTCACTAGGCCCCAGCACAGATACGCAGTATTTT	CASSSLGPSTDTQYF
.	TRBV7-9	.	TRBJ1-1	TGTGCCAGCAGCTTGTTCCACCCGGGGACTGAAGCTTTCTTT	CASSLFHPGTEAFF
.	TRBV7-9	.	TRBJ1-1	TGTGCCAGCAGTCGCGGTATCCATGAAGGGGGGGTAAACACTGAAGCTTTCTTT	CASSRGIHEGGVNTEAFF
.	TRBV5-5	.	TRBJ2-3	TGTGCCAGCAGCTTGGAGCCAGCGGAGGGATTACTTTCAGATACGCAGTATTTT	CASSLEPAEGLLSDTQYF
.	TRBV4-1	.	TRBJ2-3	TGCGCCAGCAGCCAGGGGCCCAGCACAGATACGCAGTATTTT	CASSQGPSTDTQYF
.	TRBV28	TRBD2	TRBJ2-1	TGTGCCAGCAGTACAACTAGCGGGAGATATTACAATGAGCAGTTCTTC	CASSTTSGRYYNEQFF
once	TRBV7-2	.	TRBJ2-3	TGTGCCAGCAGCTTAGATGGGCGGGGAGATACGCAGTATTTT	CASSLDGRGDTQYF
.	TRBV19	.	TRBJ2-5	TGTGCCAGTAGTATAGTAGGGACACAAGAGACCCAGTACTTC	CASSIVGTQETQYF
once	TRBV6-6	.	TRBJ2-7	TGTGCCAGCAGTAGAAGGGTCCCGTTAGACCACGAGCAGTACTTC	CASSRRVPLDHEQYF
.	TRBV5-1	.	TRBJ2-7	TGCGCCAGCAGCTCGGGGTGGGACATATCGAGGGAGCAGTACTTC	CASSSGWDISREQYF
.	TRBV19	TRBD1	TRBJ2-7	TGTGCCAGTAGCGACAGGGGCCGAGCTCCCTACGAGCAGTACTTC	CASSDRGRAPYEQYF
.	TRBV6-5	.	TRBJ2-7	TGTGCCAGCAGGTGGACAGTCGCGGTCTACGAGCAGTACTTC	CASRWTVAVYEQYF
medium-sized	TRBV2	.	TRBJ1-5	TGTGCCAGCAGTGAGAGGATGAGCCCCAATCAGCCCCAGCATTTT	CASSERMSPNQPQHF
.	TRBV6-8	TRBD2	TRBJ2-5	TGTGCCAGCAGATCAGCTAGCGGGAGGGGAGAGACCCAGTACTTC	CASRSASGRGETQYF
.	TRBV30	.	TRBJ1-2	TGTGCCTGGAGTGTTCCAGAAGCTAACTATGGCTACACCTTC	CAWSVPEANYGYTF
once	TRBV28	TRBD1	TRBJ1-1	TGTGCCTGCGCCCAGGGGGGTACCGAAGCTTTCTTT	CACAQGGTEAFF
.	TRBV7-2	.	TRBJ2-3	TGTGCCAGCAGCTTTGTTCCGGGACTCGCTAGCACAGATACGCAGTATTTT	CASSFVPGLASTDTQYF
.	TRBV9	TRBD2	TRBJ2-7	TGTGCCAGCAGCGTAGAACGCGCGGGAGGTTTACCGTACTTC	CASSVERAGGLPYF
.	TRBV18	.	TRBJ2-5	TGTGCCAGCTCACAACAGACAGGAGAACAAGAGACCCAGTACTTC	CASSQQTGEQETQYF
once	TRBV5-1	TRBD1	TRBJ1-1	TGCGCCAGCAGCTTAGCAGGGGGCGCGGGAACTGAAGCTTTCTTT	CASSLAGGAGTEAFF
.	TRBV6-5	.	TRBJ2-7	TGTGCCAGCAGTTACTCCAGGGCCTCCTACGAGCAGTACTTC	CASSYSRASYEQYF
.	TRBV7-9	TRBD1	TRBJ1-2	TGTGCCAGCAGCCCGGGGACAGGGAATAACTATGGCTACACCTTC	CASSPGTGNNYGYTF
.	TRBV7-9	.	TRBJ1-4	TGTGCCAGCAGCCCTCGGGTTGATGAAAAACTGTTTTTT	CASSPRVDEKLFF
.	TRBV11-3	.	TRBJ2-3	TGTGCCAGCAGCCCCGTAGGGGGTTCTGGGAACGCAGATACGCAGTATTTT	CASSPVGGSGNADTQYF
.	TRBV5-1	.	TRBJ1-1	TGCGCCAGCAGCTGGGCAGGGAAAGCTTTCTTT	CASSWAGKAFF
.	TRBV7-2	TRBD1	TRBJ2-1	TGTGCCAGCAGCCGGACAGGGGTGGGGGAGCAGTTCTTC	CASSRTGVGEQFF
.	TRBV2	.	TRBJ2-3	TGTGCCAGCAGTATCGCTCGCACAGATACGCAGTATTTT	CASSIARTDTQYF
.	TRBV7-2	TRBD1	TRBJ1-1	TGTGCCAGCAGCCCCTATGGACAGGGTGAAGCTTTCTTT	CASSPYGQGEAFF
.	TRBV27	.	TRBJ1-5	TGTGCCAGCAGTTCCTGGGGACAAAAGCAGCCCCAGCATTTT	CASSSWGQKQPQHF
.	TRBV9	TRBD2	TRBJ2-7	TGTGCCAGCAGCACCGGGACTAGCGATCGAGGGTCCTACGAGCAGTACTTC	CASSTGTSDRGSYEQYF
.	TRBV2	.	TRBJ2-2	TGTGCCAGCAATAGGGATGCCACCGGGGAGCTGTTTTTT	CASNRDATGELFF
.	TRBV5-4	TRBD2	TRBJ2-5	TGTGCCAGCAGCTTGGAACTAGCGGAAGAGACCCAGTACTTC	CASSLELAEETQYF
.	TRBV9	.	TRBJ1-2	TGTGCCACCCCCTATGGCTACACCTTC	CATPYGYTF
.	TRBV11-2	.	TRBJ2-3	TGTGCCAGCAGCTTAACTGGCGACCCCTTAGGGGCAGATACGCAGTATTTT	CASSLTGDPLGADTQYF
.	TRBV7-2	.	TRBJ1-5	TGTGCCAGCAGCCCGCTCGGGGGCCGGGGCAATCAGCCCCAGCATTTT	CASSPLGGRGNQPQHF
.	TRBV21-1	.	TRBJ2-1	TGTGCCAGCAGCAAAGGGAGGGACCAATACAATGAGCAGTTCTTC	CASSKGRDQYNEQFF
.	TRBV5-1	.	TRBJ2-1	TGCGCCAGCAGCTTGGCCCTAGACGATGAGCAGTTCTTC	CASSLALDDEQFF
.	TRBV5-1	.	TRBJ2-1	TGCGCCAGCAGCCTGGCGGGAGAGCAGTTCTTC	CASSLAGEQFF
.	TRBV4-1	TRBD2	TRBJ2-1	TGCGCCAGCAGCCAAGTTTTAGGACTAGCATCTCCCAGCTCCTACAATGAGCAGTTCTTC	CASSQVLGLASPSSYNEQFF